This is a list of T cell receptor beta chains from one sample in a study of T cell responses to AZD1222 COVID-19 vaccine. TCRdb's table, derived via immunoSEQ multiplex PCR, lists solely in-frame clones and lacks some. The table includes around 89,000 clones, about 89% detected once. The source material was peripheral blood, sampled 28 days after the second AZD1222 dose. The receptors were sampled from an adult who received the AZD1222 COVID-19 vaccine. Both conserved end residues are part of each CDR3. The D gene is left open where the match is weak.

TRBV18	TRBJ1-4	.	14	TGTGCCAGCTCACCACCGGGGGGGGTACAGAAACTGTTTTTT	CASSPPGGVQKLFF
TRBV3-1/TRBV3-2	TRBJ1-2	TRBD1	15	TGTGCCAGCAGCCAAGGACAGGGCGCGTACTATGGCTACACCTTC	CASSQGQGAYYGYTF
TRBV18	TRBJ1-6	.	18	TGTGCCAGCTCACCACCGGACTGGGCAGGCCAAAATAATTCACCCCTCCACTTT	CASSPPDWAGQNNSPLHF
TRBV19	TRBJ1-4	.	13	TGTGCCAGTAGTATCCGACTGGATGAAAAACTGTTTTTT	CASSIRLDEKLFF
TRBV7-2	TRBJ2-7	.	13	TGTGCCAGCAGCTTATCGTCAGGGGCTGAGCAGTACTTC	CASSLSSGAEQYF
TRBV6-2/TRBV6-3	TRBJ2-7	.	12	TGTGCCAGCAGTTACTATGTCGGCGAGCAGTACTTC	CASSYYVGEQYF
TRBV11-2	TRBJ2-5	.	15	TGTGCCAGCAGCCCCTCTGGGGGGACGGGAGAGACCCAGTACTTC	CASSPSGGTGETQYF
TRBV7-9	TRBJ1-1	.	13	TGTGCCAGCAGCTTCGGGAGGGACACTGAAGCTTTCTTT	CASSFGRDTEAFF
TRBV10-3	TRBJ1-1	.	14	TGTGCCTCTGGGGGAGGAGGGATGAACACTGAAGCTTTCTTT	CASGGGGMNTEAFF
TRBV5-6	TRBJ2-7	.	15	TGTGCCAGCAGCTTGGGGTTCCCTTCGCCCCACGAGCAGTACTTC	CASSLGFPSPHEQYF